The T cell receptor (beta chain) under discussion was sequenced for a study of CD8+ T cells in alopecia areata. Study at large: Twice a day, 5 to 10 mg of oral tofacitinib was administered to treated patients. Affected scalp percentage gauged treated patients' severity. The study's findings and limits: Sharing of TCR sequences between patients (possibly for HLA-related reasons) was less clear than in mice.

In germline, CDR1 is SGHRS, CDR2 YFSETQ. Trimming shortened V by 4 bases and J by 2 bases, and 13 bases separated the two germline ends. This CDR3 comprises 14 residues. Treatment noted: oral pan-JAK inhibitor, 5-10 mg twice daily. Researchers took lesional scalp punch biopsies and peripheral blood from people who were alopecia areata patients. Sequencing used cDNA as its template, made by extracting RNA and reverse transcribing it. Some clones are missing from TCRdb's copy, which holds only in-frame ones; the method was immunoSEQ multiplex PCR. This table has about 190,000 clones, about 64% appearing once. On this clone itself: Its antigen is as yet unknown.

The chain joins TRBV5-1 to TRBJ2-7; perhaps TRBD1 as D (5 bases). Sequencing used CD4+ T cells sorted from blood, obtained at week 4, from a patient treated with tofacitinib. The clonotype was recovered from a human donor with alopecia areata. The chain's CDR3 is CASSRSDSPYEQYF. The CDR3 coding sequence is TGCGCCAGCAGCCGTTCCGACAGTCCCTACGAGCAGTACTTC. The variable domain in full, completed from reference TRBV5-1 and TRBJ2-7, reads KAGVTQTPRYLIKTRGQQVTLSCSPISGHRSVSWYQQTPGQGLQFLFEYFSETQRNKGNFPGRFSGRQFSNSRSEMNVSTLELGDSALYLCASSRSDSPYEQYFGPGTRLTVT.